This T cell receptor beta chain was documented in a study of blood T cells in healthy people across ages. A second 7 to 11 cycle PCR used barcoded and J-beta primers. Each CDR3 protein is one row after TCRdb ran MiXCR on the 5' RACE reads. The sample lists about 680,000 distinct CDR3 sequences; about half were seen once. This CDR3 has 17 residues. Germline V gene data show CDR1 as MDHEN and CDR2 as SYDVKM. Unmatched junction bases numbered 16, after V lost 10 bases and J lost 4 bases. Only one count was recorded for this clonotype. The specimen was blood. This sequence joins TRBV28 and TRBJ2-5, with 12 positions matching TRBD1. The clonotype was recovered from a woman aged 60-75 years in good health. Written as DNA, the CDR3 is TGTGCCATCACTCCCGGGACAGGGGGCCCAATTGGAGAGACCCAGTACTTC. Translating gives CAITPGTGGPIGETQYF. The variable domain in full, with the rest retrieved from reference TRBV28 and TRBJ2-5, is DVKVTQSSRYLVKRTGEKVFLECVQDMDHENMFWYRQDPGLGLRLIYFSYDVKMKEKGDIPEGYSVSREKKERFSLILESASTNQTSMYLCAITPGTGGPIGETQYFGPGTRLLVL.